This TCR beta chain was captured in a study of control samples from healthy donors and cancer patients. V lost 2 bases and J 4 bases, leaving 14 bases between the germline ends. From germline, CDR1 is SEHNR and CDR2 FQNEAQ (reference sequence). The CDR3 loop spans 16 amino acids. Profiling relied on immunoSEQ multiplex PCR, and the TCRdb table lists in-frame clones only, not all of them. The sample holds roughly 90,000 clones, approximately 93% seen once. The gene calls are TRBV7-9 and TRBJ2-2; tentative D call: TRBD2 (5 bases). The clonotype was recovered from a woman aged 25-40 years in good health. Specimen: blood. CDR3 DNA: TGTGCCAGCAGCTTAACCCCCCTGGCGGGCACCGGGGAGCTGTTTTTT. Protein: CASSLTPLAGTGELFF. Complete variable domain (other parts from reference TRBV7-9 and TRBJ2-2): DTGVSQNPRHKITKRGQNVTFRCDPISEHNRLYWYRQTLGQGPEFLTYFQNEAQLEKSRLLSDRFSAERPKGSFSTLEIQRTEQGDSAMYLCASSLTPLAGTGELFFGEGSRLTVL.